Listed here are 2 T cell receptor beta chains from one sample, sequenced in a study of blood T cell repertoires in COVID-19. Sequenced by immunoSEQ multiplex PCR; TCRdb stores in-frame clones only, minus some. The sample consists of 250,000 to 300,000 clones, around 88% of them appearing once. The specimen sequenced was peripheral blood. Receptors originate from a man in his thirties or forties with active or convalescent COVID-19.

The CDR3 DNA follows: TGTGCCAGCAATCCCTTAAGGGGCGAGCTTGAAGCTTTCTTT. Protein product: CASNPLRGELEAFF. The V and J genes are TRBV6-6 and TRBJ1-1; D might be TRBD1 (5 bases). Germline CDR1 and CDR2: MNHNY and SVGAGI (reference sequence). The length of the CDR3 is 14 residues. V lost 7 bases, J lost 7 bases, and 19 bases lay in between.

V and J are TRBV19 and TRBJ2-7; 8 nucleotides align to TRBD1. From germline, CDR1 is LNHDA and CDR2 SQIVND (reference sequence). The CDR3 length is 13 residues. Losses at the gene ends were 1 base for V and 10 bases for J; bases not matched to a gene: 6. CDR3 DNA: TGTGCCAGTAGTATAGTCGACAGGGGCACCCAGTACTTC. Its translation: CASSIVDRGTQYF.